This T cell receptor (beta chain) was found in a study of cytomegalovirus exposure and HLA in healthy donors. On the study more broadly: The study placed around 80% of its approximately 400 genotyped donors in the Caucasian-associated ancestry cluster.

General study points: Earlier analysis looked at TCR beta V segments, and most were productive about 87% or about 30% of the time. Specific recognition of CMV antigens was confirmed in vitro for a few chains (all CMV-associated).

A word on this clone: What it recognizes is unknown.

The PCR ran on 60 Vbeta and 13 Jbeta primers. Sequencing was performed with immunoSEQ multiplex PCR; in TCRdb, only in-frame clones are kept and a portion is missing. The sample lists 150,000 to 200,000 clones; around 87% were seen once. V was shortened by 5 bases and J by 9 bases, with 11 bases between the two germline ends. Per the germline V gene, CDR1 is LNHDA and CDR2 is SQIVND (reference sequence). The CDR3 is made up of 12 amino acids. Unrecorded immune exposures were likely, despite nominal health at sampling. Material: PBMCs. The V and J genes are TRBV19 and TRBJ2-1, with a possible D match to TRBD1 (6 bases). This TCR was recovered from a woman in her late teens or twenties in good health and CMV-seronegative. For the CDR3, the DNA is TGTGCCAGTAGTCCCCAGGGGACTGAGCAGTTCTTC. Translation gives CASSPQGTEQFF.